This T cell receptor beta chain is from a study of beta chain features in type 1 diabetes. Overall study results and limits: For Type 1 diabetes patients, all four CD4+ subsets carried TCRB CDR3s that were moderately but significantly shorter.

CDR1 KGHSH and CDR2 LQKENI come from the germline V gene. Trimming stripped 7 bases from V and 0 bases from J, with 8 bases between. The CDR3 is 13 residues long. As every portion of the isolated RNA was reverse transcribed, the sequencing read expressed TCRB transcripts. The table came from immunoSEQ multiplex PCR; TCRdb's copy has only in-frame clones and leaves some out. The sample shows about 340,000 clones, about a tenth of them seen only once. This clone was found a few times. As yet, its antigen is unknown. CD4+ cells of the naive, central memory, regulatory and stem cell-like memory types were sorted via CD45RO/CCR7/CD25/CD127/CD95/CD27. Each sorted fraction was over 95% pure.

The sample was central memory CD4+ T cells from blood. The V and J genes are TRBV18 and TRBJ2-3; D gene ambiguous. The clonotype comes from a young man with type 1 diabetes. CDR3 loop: CASFPTSTDTQYF. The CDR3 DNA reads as TGTGCCAGCTTCCCGACTAGCACAGATACGCAGTATTTT.